What follows are 23 T cell receptor beta chains derived from one specimen sequenced in a study of control samples from healthy donors and cancer patients. Measured with immunoSEQ multiplex PCR; TCRdb has only the in-frame clones, and not every one. Found here are under 200,000 clones, around 94% of them singletons; the top ten hold around 13%. Sequenced sample: PBMCs. These receptors came from a man between 60 and 70 years old with colorectal cancer.

The J gene is TRBJ2-5, the V gene TRBV7-9, with D perhaps TRBD2 (5 bases). Germline V gives CDR1 SEHNR, CDR2 FQNEAQ (reference sequence). CDR3 size: 14 residues. V was trimmed by 0 bases and J by 2 bases, leaving 7 bases between them. The CDR3 loop is CASSLAGLQETQYF. Here the CDR3 DNA reads TGTGCCAGCAGCTTAGCCGGACTGCAAGAGACCCAGTACTTC.

The chain uses TRBV30 and TRBJ1-4; TRBD1 agrees at 9 bases. V lost 1 base to trimming and J lost 7 bases; unmatched junction nucleotides: 10. The CDR3 is 16 amino acids. Per the germline V gene, CDR1 is GTSNPN and CDR2 is SVGIG (reference sequence). CDR3 nucleotide sequence: TGTGCCTGGAGTGCAACCCGGACAGGGGTGGTTGAAAAACTGTTTTTT. Encoded protein: CAWSATRTGVVEKLFF.

This chain joins TRBV7-2 and TRBJ2-1, with D uncertain. Looked up from germline, CDR1 is SGHTA and CDR2 is FQGNSA. V lost 5 bases to trimming and J lost 10 bases, with 18 bases between them. The CDR3 is 14 amino acids. The DNA for the CDR3 is TGTGCCAGCAGCCCAAAAAGAGCAGCAGGCGAGCAGTTCTTC. This sequence encodes CASSPKRAAGEQFF.

This sequence joins TRBV4-2 and TRBJ1-3; D may be TRBD1 (6 bases). The germline CDR1 and CDR2 sequences are LGHNA and YNFKEQ. Trimming cost V 0 bases and J 2 bases, with 11 bases left between them. The CDR3 runs 16 residues. The CDR3 sequence is CASSQERGLTGNTIYF. In DNA, the CDR3 is TGTGCCAGCAGCCAAGAGCGGGGGCTAACTGGAAACACCATATATTTT.

The rearrangement joins TRBV5-1 to TRBJ2-6, with D possibly TRBD2 on 5 matching bases. The V gene lost 4 bases and the J gene lost 3 bases, with 14 bases spanning the gap. This CDR3 has 16 residues. Per germline, CDR1 SGHRS and CDR2 YFSETQ. DNA for the CDR3: TGCGCCAGCAGCGCGGGCGGCGGAATTGGGGCCAACGTCCTGACTTTC. Residues: CASSAGGGIGANVLTF.

With respect to this clone: Its ends do not fully match the called genes, so a read error is possible. Here the CDR3 reads CASREDTDTQYF. CDR3 coding DNA: TGTGCCAGCAGAGAAGACACAGATACGCAGTATTTT. The chain uses TRBV2 and TRBJ2-3; no definite D call. Per germline, CDR1 SNHLY and CDR2 FYNNEI. CDR3 length equals 12 residues.

The V call is TRBV12-5, the J call TRBJ2-5; TRBD1 might be the D (6 bases). CDR1 is LGHNT and CDR2 is FRNRAP in the germline V gene. Trimming cost V 1 base and J 0 bases, with 9 bases left between them. CDR3 length: 15 amino acids. CDR3 protein: CASGLGTGNQETQYF. In nucleotides, the CDR3 is TGTGCTAGTGGTTTGGGCACAGGGAACCAAGAGACCCAGTACTTC.

V gene TRBV29-1 combines with J gene TRBJ1-1; D gene unclear. The germline V gene encodes CDR1 SQVTM and CDR2 ANQGSEA. V was shortened by 4 bases and J by 1 base, with 10 bases between the two germline ends. This CDR3 has 13 amino acids. This chain's CDR3 is CSVGGLGNTEAFF. The CDR3 nucleotides are TGCAGCGTTGGAGGTCTTGGGAACACTGAAGCTTTCTTT.

This clone was seen just once. This chain links TRBV19 with TRBJ1-3, with D maybe TRBD1 (5 bases). Germline lookup yields CDR1 LNHDA and CDR2 SQIVND (reference sequence). Trimming removed 10 bases from V and 4 bases from J, with 20 bases in between. The CDR3 totals 15 residues. CDR3 region: CATNRGVGYGNTIYF. The CDR3 DNA reads as TGTGCCACCAACCGGGGGGTTGGGTACGGAAACACCATATATTTT.

The chain links TRBV6-4 to TRBJ2-1; 10 bases map to TRBD2. The CDR3 totals 19 residues. The junction had 16 bases not matched to a gene; V was cut back by 4 bases and J by 4 bases. Germline-derived CDR1 and CDR2 are MRHNA and SNTAGT. CDR3 residues: CASSGSSSGGLLGYNEQFF. CDR3 in DNA: TGTGCCAGCAGTGGATCTTCTAGCGGGGGCCTGCTCGGGTACAATGAGCAGTTCTTC.

The chain carries TRBV7-9 and TRBJ1-2, with D possibly being TRBD1 (6 bases). The CDR3 runs 16 residues. The germline V gene encodes CDR1 SEHNR and CDR2 FQNEAQ (reference sequence). Trimming shortened V by 2 bases and J by 0 bases, and 13 bases separated the two germline ends. CDR3: CASSLMGHLTNYGYTF. The CDR3 nucleotides are TGTGCCAGCAGCTTAATGGGACACTTAACTAACTATGGCTACACCTTC.

J is TRBJ1-2 and V is TRBV6-1, with TRBD1 identical over 8 bases. This CDR3 is 17 amino acids long. Germline V CDR1 and CDR2: MNHNS, SASEGT. J gave up 4 bases and V 2 bases, and 12 bases lay outside the gene matches. DNA for the CDR3: TGTGCCAGCAGTGAAAACAGAGGGCCAGGGGGCGGCTATGGCTACACCTTC. Amino acid sequence: CASSENRGPGGGYGYTF.

The rearrangement links TRBV7-2 to TRBJ2-7; D may correspond to TRBD1 or TRBD2 (7 bases each). The CDR3 runs to 15 residues. The V end lost 4 bases, the J end lost 7 bases, and 20 bases lay between the germline ends. Germline loops: CDR1 SGHTA, CDR2 FQGNSA. For the CDR3, the DNA is TGTGCCAGCAGCTCAGGGGGAGGGGTCCCCGGGGAGCAGTACTTC. The encoded protein is CASSSGGGVPGEQYF.

The V and J genes are TRBV7-2 and TRBJ1-5; TRBD1 is a possible D gene (6 bases). V lost 5 bases to trimming and J lost 7 bases, with 15 bases between them. CDR1 and CDR2 from the germline V gene are SGHTA and FQGNSA. The CDR3 extends over 14 amino acids. CDR3 nucleotide sequence: TGTGCCAGCAGCGCCGAACAGGGAGTGCAGCCCCAGCATTTT. Residues: CASSAEQGVQPQHF. Using reference TRBV7-2 and TRBJ1-5 for the parts outside the CDR3, the full variable domain is GAGVSQSPSNKVTEKGKDVELRCDPISGHTALYWYRQSLGQGLEFLIYFQGNSAPDKSGLPSDRFSAERTGGSVSTLTIQRTQQEDSAVYLCASSAEQGVQPQHFGDGTRLSIL.

V usage is TRBV5-1 and J usage is TRBJ1-6; weak D call: TRBD1 (5 bases). Germline CDR1 SGHRS, CDR2 YFSETQ. This CDR3 comprises 14 residues. Trimming removed 4 bases from V and 6 bases from J, with 11 bases in between. CDR3 nucleotides: TGCGCCAGCAGCCTGGGGGGATCTAATTCACCCCTCCACTTT. Translated: CASSLGGSNSPLHF.

This sequence joins TRBV6-5 and TRBJ2-2; tentative D call: TRBD1 (5 bases). Trimming pared 4 bases from V and 1 base from J, leaving 13 bases between. Germline lookup yields CDR1 MNHEY and CDR2 SVGAGI. The CDR3 is 16 amino acids. Here the CDR3 DNA reads TGTGCCAGCAGTTCTCCAACCCAGGGGAACACCGGGGAGCTGTTTTTT. The encoded protein is CASSSPTQGNTGELFF.

This sequence joins TRBV27 and TRBJ2-2, with D perhaps TRBD1 or TRBD2 (6 bases each). The CDR3 extends over 16 amino acids. V lost 4 bases to trimming and J lost 0 bases, with 12 bases between them. Germline V lookup: CDR1 MNHEY, CDR2 SMNVEV (reference sequence). CDR3 sequence reads: CASSYRGPSNTGELFF. In nucleotides, the CDR3 is TGTGCCAGCAGTTATCGGGGGCCGTCGAACACCGGGGAGCTGTTTTTT.

The rearrangement joins TRBV7-9 to TRBJ1-4; the D is unclear. The V end lost 5 bases, the J end lost 8 bases, and 9 bases lay between the germline ends. There are 12 residues in the CDR3. The V gene's germline CDR1 is SEHNR and CDR2 FQNEAQ (reference sequence). CDR3 amino acids: CASSALGEKLFF. The CDR3, as DNA: TGTGCCAGCAGCGCCCTTGGGGAAAAACTGTTTTTT.

This clone was recorded once. In nucleotides, the CDR3 is TGTGCCAGTAGTATCTCGGCACTAGCGGCCATAGGTGAGCAGTTCTTC. Its protein is CASSISALAAIGEQFF. The chain couples TRBV19 to TRBJ2-1; 8 nucleotides align to TRBD2. Germline CDR1 reads LNHDA; CDR2 reads SQIVND (reference sequence). There are 16 residues in the CDR3. V was clipped by 3 bases and J by 9 bases; unmatched bases: 13.

The chain joins TRBV5-4 to TRBJ2-1, with D possibly being TRBD1 (5 bases). V was pared by 2 bases and J by 6 bases, with 21 bases between. Germline loops: CDR1 SGHNT, CDR2 YYREEE (reference sequence). The CDR3 extends over 17 amino acids. CDR3 sequence (DNA): TGTGCCAGCAGCTTCTCGAGCTTCGCCGCTAGGGGCAATGAGCAGTTCTTC. It is translated as CASSFSSFAARGNEQFF.

This chain joins TRBV12-3 or TRBV12-4 and TRBJ1-4, with D possibly matching TRBD1 (6 bases). Deletions cut 6 bases from V and 8 bases from J, with 10 bases between. This CDR3 spans 12 amino acids. CDR3 DNA: TGTGCCAGCAGCCCAGGGGCGGAAAAACTGTTTTTT. Translated: CASSPGAEKLFF.

The V gene is TRBV6-2 or TRBV6-3, the J gene TRBJ1-2; weak D call: TRBD1 (6 bases). Germline lookup yields CDR1 MNHEY and CDR2 SVGEGT. The V and J ends lost 0 bases and 4 bases respectively, with 15 bases between them. The CDR3 has 16 residues. This CDR3 is CASSYSSRGPSYGYTF. The CDR3 region has the DNA TGTGCCAGCAGTTACTCATCCAGGGGCCCCAGCTATGGCTACACCTTC.

The chain couples TRBV18 to TRBJ2-3; D is unresolved. V lost 4 bases and J 2 bases, leaving 7 bases between the germline ends. This CDR3 has 13 residues. Germline V gives CDR1 KGHSH, CDR2 LQKENI. The DNA for the CDR3 is TGTGCCAGCTCACGTGGACCCACAGATACGCAGTATTTT. It specifies CASSRGPTDTQYF. The variable domain in full, completed from reference TRBV18 and TRBJ2-3, reads NAGVMQNPRHLVRRRGQEARLRCSPMKGHSHVYWYRQLPEEGLKFMVYLQKENIIDESGMPKERFSAEFPKEGPSILRIQQVVRGDSAAYFCASSRGPTDTQYFGPGTRLTVL.